A single sample is the source of the 15 T cell receptor beta chains below, sequenced in a study of cytomegalovirus exposure and HLA in healthy donors. PCR used 60 Vbeta primers and 13 Jbeta primers. Clones were read by immunoSEQ multiplex PCR, and TCRdb kept only the in-frame ones, dropping some. The sample has 120,000 or so clones, 80% seen once; the top ten hold around 10%. Material for sequencing was PBMCs. All receptors come from a man aged 25-40 years in good health and CMV-seropositive.

This clone was found a few times. The chain uses TRBV4-1 and TRBJ2-3, with D unresolved. The V gene's germline CDR1 is MGHRA and CDR2 YSYEKL. Deletions cut 4 bases from V and 0 bases from J, with 14 bases between. This CDR3 is built from 16 residues. This CDR3 reads CASSPLSSGSTDTQYF. The CDR3 DNA is TGCGCCAGCAGCCCCCTATCCTCCGGGAGCACAGATACGCAGTATTTT.

This clone was detected a few times. V is TRBV4-2 and J is TRBJ2-2, with 10 positions matching TRBD2. V lost 4 bases and J lost 5; bases outside the gene matches: 4. The CDR3 extends over 15 amino acids. Germline CDR1 LGHNA, CDR2 YNFKEQ. The CDR3 nucleotides are TGTGCCAGCAGCCGGGAAGCGGGGGGGACCGGGGAGCTGTTTTTT. This codes for CASSREAGGTGELFF.

The V gene is TRBV10-3, the J gene TRBJ1-4; 8 bases match TRBD1. This CDR3 has 14 residues. Trimming at V came to 10 bases and at J to 3 bases, leaving 7 bases not matched to a gene. The V gene's germline CDR1 is ENHRY and CDR2 SYGVKD. The CDR3 DNA reads as TGTGCCACTAAACAGGGGGGCCCTAATGAAAAACTGTTTTTT. Protein product: CATKQGGPNEKLFF.

The chain is built from TRBV10-1 and TRBJ1-1; the match to TRBD1 covers 8 bases. Trimming cost V 3 bases and J 4 bases; bases outside gene matches: 7. Per the germline V gene, CDR1 is WNHNN and CDR2 is SYGVQD (reference sequence). The CDR3 is 15 amino acids. CDR3 coding DNA: TGCGCCAGCAGTGACTCACTACAGGGGGGCACTGAAGCTTTCTTT. Its translation is CASSDSLQGGTEAFF.

V usage is TRBV5-1 and J usage is TRBJ2-5, with 8 bases lining up with TRBD2. CDR3 size: 13 residues. J was trimmed by 4 bases and V by 8 bases; bases with no gene match: 7. Germline V lookup: CDR1 SGHRS, CDR2 YFSETQ. The CDR3 here is CASLQAGGETQYF. CDR3 nucleotides: TGCGCCAGTCTACAGGCGGGGGGAGAGACCCAGTACTTC.

The chain is built from TRBV5-1 and TRBJ2-7, with 10 bases fitting TRBD1. CDR3 size: 13 residues. V shed 6 bases and J 2 bases; nucleotides not matched to a gene: 2. CDR1 and CDR2 from the germline V gene are SGHRS and YFSETQ. CDR3 DNA: TGCGCCAGCACCGGGACAGGGGCCTACGAGCAGTACTTC. It encodes CASTGTGAYEQYF. Together with reference TRBV5-1 and TRBJ2-7, the CDR3 gives the full variable domain: KAGVTQTPRYLIKTRGQQVTLSCSPISGHRSVSWYQQTPGQGLQFLFEYFSETQRNKGNFPGRFSGRQFSNSRSEMNVSTLELGDSALYLCASTGTGAYEQYFGPGTRLTVT.

This chain links TRBV6-5 with TRBJ2-2; 7 bases match TRBD1. The CDR3 is made up of 14 amino acids. Germline CDR1 MNHEY, CDR2 SVGAGI. Trimming cost V 9 bases and J 1 base; bases outside gene matches: 5. CDR3 sequence (DNA): TGTGCCAGTACAGGGGCTTGGAACACCGGGGAGCTGTTTTTT. This gives the protein CASTGAWNTGELFF.

The chain combines TRBV5-1 with TRBJ2-1, with TRBD2 as a possible D gene (5 bases). The CDR3 runs to 18 residues. CDR1 SGHRS and CDR2 YFSETQ come from the germline V gene. Trimming left V 0 bases short and J 4 bases short, with 20 bases between. CDR3 residues: CASSLEVGSPSYYNEQFF. The CDR3 nucleotides read TGCGCCAGCAGCTTGGAAGTGGGGAGTCCATCCTATTACAATGAGCAGTTCTTC.

The chain couples TRBV28 to TRBJ1-1, with D maybe TRBD1 (5 bases). The V end was cut by 10 bases, the J end by 5 bases, with 17 bases between. The germline CDR1 and CDR2 sequences are MDHEN and SYDVKM. The CDR3 spans 13 residues. CDR3 nucleotides: TGTGCCACCGTCCGCGGGGGGGGAACTGAAGCTTTCTTT. This translates into CATVRGGGTEAFF.

J is TRBJ1-6 and V is TRBV10-1, with D possibly being TRBD1 (5 bases). Germline CDR1 reads WNHNN; CDR2 reads SYGVQD (reference sequence). The germline V and J ends were trimmed by 11 bases and 5 bases, with 10 bases remaining between them. The CDR3 has 12 residues. CDR3 DNA sequence: TGCGCCGGGAGGGGTGATAATTCACCCCTCCACTTT. Translating it yields CAGRGDNSPLHF.

The genes are TRBV2 and TRBJ1-2; D is undetermined. The germline gives CDR1 SNHLY, CDR2 FYNNEI. CDR3 size: 12 residues. V was shortened by 3 bases and J by 8 bases, with 10 bases between the two germline ends. The CDR3 nucleotides are TGTGCCAGCAGTGATTTCGGGGAGGGCTACACCTTC. Residues: CASSDFGEGYTF.

This chain uses TRBV27 with TRBJ1-2; D call uncertain. V dropped 4 bases and J dropped 2 bases, with 11 bases sitting between them. Germline values: CDR1 MNHEY, CDR2 SMNVEV (reference sequence). The CDR3 is made up of 14 amino acids. The chain's CDR3 is CASSSGLLNYGYTF. The CDR3 region has the DNA TGTGCCAGCAGTTCTGGACTGCTGAACTATGGCTACACCTTC.

This clone was counted once. J is TRBJ2-7 and V is TRBV7-9; TRBD1 aligns across 7 bases. Trimming at V came to 4 bases and at J to 6 bases, leaving 6 bases not matched to a gene. Germline-derived CDR1 and CDR2 are SEHNR and FQNEAQ (reference sequence). This CDR3 is built from 13 residues. The CDR3 sequence is CASSYRRDSEQYF. Here the CDR3 DNA reads TGTGCCAGCAGCTACCGTAGGGACAGCGAGCAGTACTTC. Variable domain in full (rest from reference TRBV7-9 and TRBJ2-7): DTGVSQNPRHKITKRGQNVTFRCDPISEHNRLYWYRQTLGQGPEFLTYFQNEAQLEKSRLLSDRFSAERPKGSFSTLEIQRTEQGDSAMYLCASSYRRDSEQYFGPGTRLTVT.

The rearrangement joins TRBV2 to TRBJ1-2, with 12 bases fitting TRBD1. The CDR3 is 16 residues long. In germline, CDR1 is SNHLY, CDR2 FYNNEI. The V and J ends lost 9 bases and 8 bases, in that order; junction bases with no gene match: 16. CDR3: CASIRDRGPGYPGYTF. The CDR3, as DNA: TGTGCCAGTATCCGGGACAGGGGGCCGGGTTATCCCGGCTACACCTTC.

J is TRBJ2-7 and V is TRBV6-5; D unclear. The CDR3 runs 11 residues. CDR1 is MNHEY, CDR2 SVGAGI, per germline. V gave up 6 bases and J gave up 6 bases, with 9 bases separating them. The CDR3 loop reads CASSFTGEQYF. The CDR3 region has the DNA TGTGCCAGCAGCTTCACGGGCGAGCAGTACTTC.